The clone carrying this T cell receptor (beta chain) was recorded at least ten times. What it binds is unknown. Germline CDR1 and CDR2: SGDLS and YYNGEE. This CDR3 has 19 amino acids. V dropped 4 bases and J dropped 1; count of bases not matched to a gene: 11. TCRdb re-called the PCR reads with MiXCR, one entry per CDR3 protein. This table holds more than 550,000 distinct CDR3 sequences, less than 30% found once. Libraries of naive CD8 T cells were made from about 19,000 to 1,100,000 sorted cells. They used 10%, 30% or 50% RNA. The data stem from a study of molecular identifiers for immune sequencing clone quantification. Study outcomes and limitations: Among effectors, clones above 20 RNA copies held over 99% of molecules; among naive cells, under 1%.

The source of this sequence is a human donor in good health. Some libraries in this study had Jurkat cell RNA spiked in. The V and J genes are TRBV9 and TRBJ2-6, with 10 bases that match TRBD1. The sequenced sample consisted of naive CD8+ T cells from blood, with Jurkat cell RNA spiked in. Sample subset: FACS-sorted CD8+CD4-CCR7+CD45RA+ naive T cells. The CDR3 reads CASSPGFGTGESGANVLTF. In DNA, the CDR3 is TGTGCCAGCAGCCCAGGGTTCGGGACAGGGGAATCTGGGGCCAACGTCCTGACTTTC.